The subject of this entry is one T cell receptor beta chain. The CDR3 loop spans 15 amino acids. Germline V gives CDR1 ENHRY, CDR2 SYGVKD. V lost 3 bases to trimming and J lost 8 bases, with 19 bases between them. The data stem from a study of blood T cell repertoires in COVID-19. Sequenced by immunoSEQ multiplex PCR; TCRdb stores in-frame clones only, minus some. The table includes about 75,000 clones, around 83% detected once. The sequence derives from a woman aged 45-65 years with acute or convalescent COVID-19. The chain has TRBV10-3 and TRBJ1-2, with D possibly being TRBD1 (5 bases). The sample was peripheral blood. Written as DNA, the CDR3 is TGTGCCATCAGTGACCACGACAGAAAGGGCCGCGGCTACACCTTC. Translated, it gives CAISDHDRKGRGYTF.